The clone carrying this T cell receptor beta chain was observed many times. Authors of the study amplified TCR beta CDR3 regions from RNA transcripts. HTBI primers were used for first-round RT-PCR of the TCR CDR3. Via MiXCR, TCRdb re-called the multiplex PCR reads, giving one row per CDR3 protein. The sample consists of hundreds of thousands of distinct CDR3 sequences, 35% to 45% of them appearing once. These data belong to a study of T cells in Graves' hyperthyroidism and ophthalmopathy. This CDR3 contains 16 residues. The ends were cut back, 5 bases at V and 14 bases at J, with 25 bases in the middle. CDR1 is SGHVS, CDR2 FNYEAQ, per germline.

The sequenced material came from blood. The chain combines TRBV7-6 with TRBJ1-6; D is possibly TRBD1 (5 bases). The origin of this receptor is a man aged 18 to 35 with Graves' hyperthyroidism. The CDR3 DNA follows: TGTGCCAGCAGCGCCAGGGCGGGGGGTTTTGTTGGTTCCCTCCACTTT. This encodes CASSARAGGFVGSLHF.